The source of this T cell receptor (beta chain) is a study of blood T cell repertoires in COVID-19. About the study: Samples representing acute and convalescent COVID-19 were sourced from the United States, Italy and Spain. T cells, B-cell-depleted T cells, or PBMCs supplied cDNA or gDNA.

The CDR3 has 15 residues. Germline lookup yields CDR1 MNHEY and CDR2 SVGEGT. V gave up 6 bases and J gave up 2 bases, with 14 bases separating them. The authors' processing: Reference gene primer amplification gave estimated nucleated cell counts. Sequencing was performed with immunoSEQ multiplex PCR; in TCRdb, only in-frame clones are kept and a portion is missing. V and J calls and clone size are those listed in that table; D and trimming were worked out from the DNA. The table includes more than 150,000 clones, around 85% detected once. This chain joins TRBV6-2 or TRBV6-3 and TRBJ1-3; perhaps TRBD1 as D (5 bases). The TCR was taken from a man aged 65 to 85 with active or convalescent COVID-19. The sequenced sample was peripheral blood. CDR3 bases: TGTGCCAGCAGCAACCAGGGACTCGCTGGAAACACCATATATTTT. Translating it yields CASSNQGLAGNTIYF.